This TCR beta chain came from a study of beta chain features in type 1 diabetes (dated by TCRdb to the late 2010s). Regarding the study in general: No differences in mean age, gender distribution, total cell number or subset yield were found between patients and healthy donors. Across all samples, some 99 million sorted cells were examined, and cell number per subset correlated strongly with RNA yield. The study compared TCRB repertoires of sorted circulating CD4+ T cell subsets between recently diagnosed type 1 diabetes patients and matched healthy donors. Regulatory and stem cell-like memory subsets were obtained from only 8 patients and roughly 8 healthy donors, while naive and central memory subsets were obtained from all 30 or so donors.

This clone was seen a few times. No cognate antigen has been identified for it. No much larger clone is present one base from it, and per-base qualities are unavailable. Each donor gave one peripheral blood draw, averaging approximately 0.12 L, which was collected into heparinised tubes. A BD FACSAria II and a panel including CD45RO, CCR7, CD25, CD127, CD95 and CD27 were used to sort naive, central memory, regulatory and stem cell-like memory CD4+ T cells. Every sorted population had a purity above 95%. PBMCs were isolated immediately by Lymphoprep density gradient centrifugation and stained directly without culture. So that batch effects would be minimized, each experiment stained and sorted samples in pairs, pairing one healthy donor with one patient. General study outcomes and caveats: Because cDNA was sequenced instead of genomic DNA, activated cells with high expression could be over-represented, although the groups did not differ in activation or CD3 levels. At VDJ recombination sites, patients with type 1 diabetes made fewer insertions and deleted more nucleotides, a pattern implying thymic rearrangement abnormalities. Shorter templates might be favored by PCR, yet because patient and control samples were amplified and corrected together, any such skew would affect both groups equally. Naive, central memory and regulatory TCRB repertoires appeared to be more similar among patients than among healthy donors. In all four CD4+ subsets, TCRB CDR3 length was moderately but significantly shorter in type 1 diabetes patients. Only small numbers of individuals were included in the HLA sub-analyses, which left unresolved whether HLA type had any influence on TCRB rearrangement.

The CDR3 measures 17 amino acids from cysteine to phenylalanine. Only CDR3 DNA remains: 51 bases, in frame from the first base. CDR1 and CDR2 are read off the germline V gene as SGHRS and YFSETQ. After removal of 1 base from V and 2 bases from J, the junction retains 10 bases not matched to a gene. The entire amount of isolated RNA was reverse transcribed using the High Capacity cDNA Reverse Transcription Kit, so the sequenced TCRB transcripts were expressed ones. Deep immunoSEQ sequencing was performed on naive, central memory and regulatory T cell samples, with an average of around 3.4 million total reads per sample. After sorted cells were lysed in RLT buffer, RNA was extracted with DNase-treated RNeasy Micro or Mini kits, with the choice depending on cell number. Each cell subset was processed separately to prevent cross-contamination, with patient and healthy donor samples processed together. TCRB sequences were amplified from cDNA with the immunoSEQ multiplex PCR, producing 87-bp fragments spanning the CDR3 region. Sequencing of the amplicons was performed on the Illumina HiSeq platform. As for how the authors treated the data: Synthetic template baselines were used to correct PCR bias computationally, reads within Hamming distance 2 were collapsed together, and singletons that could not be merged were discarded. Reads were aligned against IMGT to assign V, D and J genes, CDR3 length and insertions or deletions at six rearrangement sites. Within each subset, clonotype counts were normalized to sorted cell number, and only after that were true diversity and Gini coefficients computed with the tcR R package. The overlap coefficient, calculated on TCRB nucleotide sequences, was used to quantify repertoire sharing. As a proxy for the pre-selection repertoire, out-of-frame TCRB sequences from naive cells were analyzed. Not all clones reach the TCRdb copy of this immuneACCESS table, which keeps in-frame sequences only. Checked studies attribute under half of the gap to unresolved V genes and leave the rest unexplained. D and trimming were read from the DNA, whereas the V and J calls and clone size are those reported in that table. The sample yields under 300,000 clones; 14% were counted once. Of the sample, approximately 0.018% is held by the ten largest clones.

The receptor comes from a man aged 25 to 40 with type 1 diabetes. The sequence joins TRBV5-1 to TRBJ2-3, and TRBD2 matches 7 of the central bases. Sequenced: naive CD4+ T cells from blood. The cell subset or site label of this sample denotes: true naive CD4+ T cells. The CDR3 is CASSLILADYYTDTQYF. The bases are TGCGCCAGCAGCTTGATTCTAGCGGACTACTACACAGATACGCAGTATTTT.